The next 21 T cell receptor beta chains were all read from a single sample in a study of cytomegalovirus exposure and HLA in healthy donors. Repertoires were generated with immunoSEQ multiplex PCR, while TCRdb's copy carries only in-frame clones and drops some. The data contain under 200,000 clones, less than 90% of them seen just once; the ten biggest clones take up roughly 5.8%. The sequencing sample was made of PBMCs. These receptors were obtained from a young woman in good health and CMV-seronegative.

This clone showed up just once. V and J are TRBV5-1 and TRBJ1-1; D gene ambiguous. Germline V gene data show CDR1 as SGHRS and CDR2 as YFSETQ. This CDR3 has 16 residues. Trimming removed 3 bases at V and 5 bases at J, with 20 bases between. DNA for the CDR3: TGCGCCAGCAGCTCCCCCCCCCTGATAGCCACTACTGAAGCTTTCTTT. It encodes CASSSPPLIATTEAFF.

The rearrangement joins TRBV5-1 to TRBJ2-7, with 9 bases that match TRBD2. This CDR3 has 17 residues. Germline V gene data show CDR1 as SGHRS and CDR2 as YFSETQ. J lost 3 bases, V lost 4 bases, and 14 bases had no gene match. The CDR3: CASSPTPGGTSYYEQYF. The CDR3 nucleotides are TGCGCCAGCAGCCCGACCCCGGGCGGGACTAGCTACTACGAGCAGTACTTC.

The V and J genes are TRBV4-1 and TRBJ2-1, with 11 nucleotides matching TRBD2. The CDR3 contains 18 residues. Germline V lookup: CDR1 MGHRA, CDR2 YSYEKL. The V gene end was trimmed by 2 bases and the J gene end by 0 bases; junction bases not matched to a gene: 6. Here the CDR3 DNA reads TGCGCCAGCAGCCAACTAGCGGGAGGCGTAGGCTCCTACAATGAGCAGTTCTTC. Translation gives CASSQLAGGVGSYNEQFF.

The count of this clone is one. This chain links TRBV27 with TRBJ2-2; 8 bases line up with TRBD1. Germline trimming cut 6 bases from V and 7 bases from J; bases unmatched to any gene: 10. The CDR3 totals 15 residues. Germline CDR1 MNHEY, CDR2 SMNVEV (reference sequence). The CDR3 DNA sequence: TGTGCCAGCAGCTTAAAGACAGGGGAGATCGGGGAGCTGTTTTTT. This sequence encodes CASSLKTGEIGELFF.

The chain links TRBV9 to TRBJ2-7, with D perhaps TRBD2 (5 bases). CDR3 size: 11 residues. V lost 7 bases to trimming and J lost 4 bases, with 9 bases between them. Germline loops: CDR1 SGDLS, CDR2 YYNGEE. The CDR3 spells CASGEGYEQYF. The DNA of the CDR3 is TGTGCCAGCGGAGAGGGATACGAGCAGTACTTC.

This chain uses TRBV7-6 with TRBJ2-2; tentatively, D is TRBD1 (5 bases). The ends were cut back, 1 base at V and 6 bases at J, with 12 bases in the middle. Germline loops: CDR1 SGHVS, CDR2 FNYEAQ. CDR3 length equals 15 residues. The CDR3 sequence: CASSLGSQGAGELFF. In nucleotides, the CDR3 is TGTGCCAGCAGCTTAGGTAGCCAGGGCGCCGGGGAGCTGTTTTTT. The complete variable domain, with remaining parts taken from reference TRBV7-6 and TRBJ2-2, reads GAGVSQSPRYKVTKRGQDVALRCDPISGHVSLYWYRQALGQGPEFLTYFNYEAQQDKSGLPNDRFSAERPEGSISTLTIQRTEQRDSAMYRCASSLGSQGAGELFFGEGSRLTVL.

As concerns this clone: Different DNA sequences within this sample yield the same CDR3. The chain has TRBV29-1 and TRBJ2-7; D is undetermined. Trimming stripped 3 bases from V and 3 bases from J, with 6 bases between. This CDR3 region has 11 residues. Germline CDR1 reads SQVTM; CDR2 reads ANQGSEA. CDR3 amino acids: CSVEKDYEQYF. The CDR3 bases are TGCAGCGTTGAGAAGGACTACGAGCAGTACTTC.

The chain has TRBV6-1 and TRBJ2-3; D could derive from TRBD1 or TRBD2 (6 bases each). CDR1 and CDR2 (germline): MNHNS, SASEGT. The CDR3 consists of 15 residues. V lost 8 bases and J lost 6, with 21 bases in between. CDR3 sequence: CASEGGRQLPDTQYF. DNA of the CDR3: TGTGCCAGCGAAGGGGGGCGGCAGCTCCCGGATACGCAGTATTTT.

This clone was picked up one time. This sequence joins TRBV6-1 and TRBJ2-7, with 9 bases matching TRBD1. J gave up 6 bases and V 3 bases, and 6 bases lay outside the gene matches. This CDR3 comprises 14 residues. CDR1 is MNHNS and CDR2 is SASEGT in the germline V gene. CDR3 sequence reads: CASSDVTGGFEQYF. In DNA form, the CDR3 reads TGTGCCAGCAGTGACGTGACAGGGGGATTCGAGCAGTACTTC.

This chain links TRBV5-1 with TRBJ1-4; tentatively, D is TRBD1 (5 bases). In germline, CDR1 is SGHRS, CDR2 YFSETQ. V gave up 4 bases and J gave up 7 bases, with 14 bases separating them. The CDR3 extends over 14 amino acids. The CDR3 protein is CASSQGLAREKLFF. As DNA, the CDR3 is TGCGCCAGCAGCCAGGGTTTGGCCCGTGAAAAACTGTTTTTT.

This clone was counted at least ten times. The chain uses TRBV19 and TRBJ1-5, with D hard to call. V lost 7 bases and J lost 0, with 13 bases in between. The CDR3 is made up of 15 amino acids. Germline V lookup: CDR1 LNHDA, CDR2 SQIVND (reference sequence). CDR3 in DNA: TGTGCCAGTAAAGTCAGTACGAATAGCAATCAGCCCCAGCATTTT. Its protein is CASKVSTNSNQPQHF.

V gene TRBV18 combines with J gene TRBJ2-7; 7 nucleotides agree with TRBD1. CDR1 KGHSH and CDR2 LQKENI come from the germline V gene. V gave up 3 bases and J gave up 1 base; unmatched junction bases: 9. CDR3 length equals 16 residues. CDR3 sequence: CASSPHPGQLSYEQYF. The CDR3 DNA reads TGTGCCAGCTCACCTCATCCGGGACAGCTATCCTACGAGCAGTACTTC.

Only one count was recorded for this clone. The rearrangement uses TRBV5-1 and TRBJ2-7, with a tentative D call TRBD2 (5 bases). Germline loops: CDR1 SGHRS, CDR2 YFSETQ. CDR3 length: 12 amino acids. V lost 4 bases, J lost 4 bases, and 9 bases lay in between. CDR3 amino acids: CASSVSGYEQYF. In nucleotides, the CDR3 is TGCGCCAGCAGCGTTTCGGGGTACGAGCAGTACTTC.

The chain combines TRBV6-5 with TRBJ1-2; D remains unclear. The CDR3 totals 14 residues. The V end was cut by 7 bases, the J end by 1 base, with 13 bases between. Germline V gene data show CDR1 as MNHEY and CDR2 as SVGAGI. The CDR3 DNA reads TGTGCCAGCAAAAAAACCCCTGATAACTATGGCTACACCTTC. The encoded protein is CASKKTPDNYGYTF.

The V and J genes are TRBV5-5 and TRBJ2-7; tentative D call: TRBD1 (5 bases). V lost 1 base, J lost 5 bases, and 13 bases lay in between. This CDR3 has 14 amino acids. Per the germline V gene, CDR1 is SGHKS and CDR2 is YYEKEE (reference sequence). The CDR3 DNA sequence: TGTGCCAGCAGCTTGTGGGGCTCCGGCGACGAGCAGTACTTC. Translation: CASSLWGSGDEQYF.

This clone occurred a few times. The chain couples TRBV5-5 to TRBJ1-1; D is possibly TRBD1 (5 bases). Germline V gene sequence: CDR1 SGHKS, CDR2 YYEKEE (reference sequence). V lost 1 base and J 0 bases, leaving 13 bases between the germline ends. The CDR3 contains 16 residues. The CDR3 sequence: CASSLSGRGMNTEAFF. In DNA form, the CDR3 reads TGTGCCAGCAGCTTGTCGGGTCGGGGGATGAACACTGAAGCTTTCTTT.

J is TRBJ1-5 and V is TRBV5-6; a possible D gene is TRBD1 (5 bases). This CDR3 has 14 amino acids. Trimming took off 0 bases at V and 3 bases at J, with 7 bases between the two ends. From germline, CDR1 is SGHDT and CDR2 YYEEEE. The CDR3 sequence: CASSLGQNNQPQHF. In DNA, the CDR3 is TGTGCCAGCAGCTTGGGACAGAACAATCAGCCCCAGCATTTT.

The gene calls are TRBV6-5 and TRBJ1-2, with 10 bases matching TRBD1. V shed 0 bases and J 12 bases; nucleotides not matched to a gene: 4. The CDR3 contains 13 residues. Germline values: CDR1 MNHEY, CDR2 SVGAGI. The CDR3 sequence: CASSYSGTGAHTF. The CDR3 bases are TGTGCCAGCAGTTACTCCGGGACAGGGGCTCACACCTTC.

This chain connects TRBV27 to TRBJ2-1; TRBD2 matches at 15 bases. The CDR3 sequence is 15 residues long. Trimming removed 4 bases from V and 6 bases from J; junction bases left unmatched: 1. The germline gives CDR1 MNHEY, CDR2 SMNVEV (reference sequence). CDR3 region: CASSWGLAGGNEQFF. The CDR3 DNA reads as TGTGCCAGCAGTTGGGGACTAGCGGGAGGCAATGAGCAGTTCTTC.

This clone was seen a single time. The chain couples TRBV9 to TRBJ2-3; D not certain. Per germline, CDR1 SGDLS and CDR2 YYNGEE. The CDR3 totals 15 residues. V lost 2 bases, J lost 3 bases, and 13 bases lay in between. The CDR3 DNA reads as TGTGCCAGCAGCGTTCTTGGGGATGGTACAGATACGCAGTATTTT. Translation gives CASSVLGDGTDTQYF.

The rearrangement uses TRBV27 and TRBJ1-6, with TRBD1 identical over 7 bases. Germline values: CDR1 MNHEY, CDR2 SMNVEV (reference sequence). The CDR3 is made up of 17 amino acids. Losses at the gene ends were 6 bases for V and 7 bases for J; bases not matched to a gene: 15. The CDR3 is CASSPTGRQGPNSPLHF. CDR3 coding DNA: TGTGCCAGCAGCCCGACAGGCCGACAGGGACCAAATTCACCCCTCCACTTT.